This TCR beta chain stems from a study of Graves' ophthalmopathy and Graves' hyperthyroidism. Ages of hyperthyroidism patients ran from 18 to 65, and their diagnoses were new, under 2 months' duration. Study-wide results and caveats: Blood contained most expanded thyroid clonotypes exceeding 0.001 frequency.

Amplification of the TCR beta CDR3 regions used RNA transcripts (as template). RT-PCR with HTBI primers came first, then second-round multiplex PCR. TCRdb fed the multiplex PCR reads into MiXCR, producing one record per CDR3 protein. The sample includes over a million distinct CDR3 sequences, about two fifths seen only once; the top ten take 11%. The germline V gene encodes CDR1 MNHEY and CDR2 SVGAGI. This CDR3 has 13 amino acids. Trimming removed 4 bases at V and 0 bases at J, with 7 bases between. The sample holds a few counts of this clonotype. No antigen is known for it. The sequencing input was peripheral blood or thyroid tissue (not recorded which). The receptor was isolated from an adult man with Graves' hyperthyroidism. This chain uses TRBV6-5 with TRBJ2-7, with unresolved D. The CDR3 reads CASSLNYSYEQYF. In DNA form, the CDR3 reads TGTGCCAGCAGTTTAAATTACTCCTACGAGCAGTACTTC.